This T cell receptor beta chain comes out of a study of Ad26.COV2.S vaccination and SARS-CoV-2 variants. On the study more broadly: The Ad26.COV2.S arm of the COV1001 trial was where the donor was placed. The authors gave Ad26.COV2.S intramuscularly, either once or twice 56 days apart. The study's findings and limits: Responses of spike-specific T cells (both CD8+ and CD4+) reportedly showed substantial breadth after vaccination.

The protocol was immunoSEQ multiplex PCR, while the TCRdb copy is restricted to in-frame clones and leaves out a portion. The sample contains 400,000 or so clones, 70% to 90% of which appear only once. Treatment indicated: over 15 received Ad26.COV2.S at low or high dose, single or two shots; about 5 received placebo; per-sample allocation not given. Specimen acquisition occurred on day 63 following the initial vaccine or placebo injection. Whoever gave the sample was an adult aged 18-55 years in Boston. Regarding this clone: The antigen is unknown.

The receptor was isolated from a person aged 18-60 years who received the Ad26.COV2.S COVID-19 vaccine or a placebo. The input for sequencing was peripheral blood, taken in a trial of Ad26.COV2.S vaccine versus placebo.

The CDR3 sequence is CASSEGHSGYGYTF. The CDR3 region has the DNA TGTGCCAGCAGTGAGGGACATTCAGGCTATGGCTACACCTTC. The chain uses TRBV6-4 and TRBJ1-2; weak D call: TRBD1 (6 bases). The CDR3 extends over 14 amino acids. V lost 3 bases and J lost 4, with 12 bases in between. Per the germline V gene, CDR1 is MRHNA and CDR2 is SNTAGT.